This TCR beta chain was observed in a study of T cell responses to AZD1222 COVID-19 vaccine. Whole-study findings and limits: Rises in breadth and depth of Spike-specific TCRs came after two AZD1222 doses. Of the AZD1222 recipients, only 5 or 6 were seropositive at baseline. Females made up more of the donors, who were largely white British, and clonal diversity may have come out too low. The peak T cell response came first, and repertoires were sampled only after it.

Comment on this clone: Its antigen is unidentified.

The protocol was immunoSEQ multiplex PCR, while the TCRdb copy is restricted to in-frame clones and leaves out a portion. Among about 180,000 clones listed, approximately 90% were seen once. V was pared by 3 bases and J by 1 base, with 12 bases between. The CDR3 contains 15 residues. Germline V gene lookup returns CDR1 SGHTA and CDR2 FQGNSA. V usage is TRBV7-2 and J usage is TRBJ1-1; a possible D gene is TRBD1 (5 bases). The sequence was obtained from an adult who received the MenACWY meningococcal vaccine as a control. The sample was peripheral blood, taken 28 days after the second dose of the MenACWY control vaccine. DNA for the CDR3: TGTGCCAGCAGCTTTGCCGGGGCGAAGAACACTGAAGCTTTCTTT. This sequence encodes CASSFAGAKNTEAFF.